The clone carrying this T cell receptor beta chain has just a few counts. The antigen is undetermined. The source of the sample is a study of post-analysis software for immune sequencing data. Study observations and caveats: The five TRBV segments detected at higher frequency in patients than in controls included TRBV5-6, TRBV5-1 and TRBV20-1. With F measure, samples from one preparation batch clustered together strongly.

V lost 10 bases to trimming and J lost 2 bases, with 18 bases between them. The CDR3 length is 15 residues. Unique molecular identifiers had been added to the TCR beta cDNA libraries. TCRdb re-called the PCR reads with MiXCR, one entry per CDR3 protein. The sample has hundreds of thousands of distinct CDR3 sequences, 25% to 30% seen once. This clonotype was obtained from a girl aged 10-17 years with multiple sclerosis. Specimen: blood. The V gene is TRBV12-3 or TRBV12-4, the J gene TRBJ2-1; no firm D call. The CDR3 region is CATWGLGLAYNEQFF. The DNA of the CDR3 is TGTGCCACATGGGGTTTGGGCCTGGCCTACAATGAGCAGTTCTTC.